This T cell receptor (beta chain) comes out of a study of blood T cell repertoires in COVID-19. Overall study context: Spain, Italy and the United States supplied samples that represented acute and convalescent COVID-19. Sample material is recorded as cDNA or gDNA derived from T cells, B-cell-depleted T cells, or PBMCs.

Libraries were prepared by immunoSEQ multiplex PCR; TCRdb keeps only in-frame clonotypes and omits some of them. Among 310,000 or so clones, approximately 82% were seen once, and the ten largest hold 1.2%. Trimming cost V 7 bases and J 3 bases; bases outside gene matches: 2. There are 11 residues in the CDR3. Germline V lookup: CDR1 SQVTM, CDR2 ANQGSEA. The source material was peripheral blood. The chain recombines TRBV29-1 with TRBJ1-2; 7 bases agree with TRBD1. The sequence came from a woman aged 45-59 years with acute or convalescent COVID-19. This chain's CDR3 is CSADRDYGYTF. The CDR3 DNA reads as TGCAGCGCCGACAGGGACTATGGCTACACCTTC.